This entry lists 17 T cell receptor beta chains sequenced from one sample in a study of human T cells and chemical hapten exposure. Sample time point: pre-sensitization, week 0. Sample treatment: therapeutic diphenylcyclopropenone sensitization with weekly scalp DPC. TCRdb independently ran MiXCR on the RACE reads; one entry per CDR3 protein. The sample shows approximately 260,000 distinct CDR3 sequences, around 9.3% of them seen only once. This sample comprised whole blood, obtained in connection with sensitization to the hapten diphenylcyclopropenone (DPC). The receptors originated from a woman between 35 and 50 years old with alopecia areata. Some clones in this sample may be carry-over from other donors' samples.

This clonotype has ten or more counts. This rearrangement joins TRBV28 to TRBJ2-5, with D possibly TRBD1 on 5 matching bases. This CDR3 is 16 amino acids long. Germline V gene lookup returns CDR1 MDHEN and CDR2 SYDVKM. V shed 3 bases and J shed 5 bases, with 19 bases lying between them. CDR3 bases: TGTGCCAGCAGTTTGGTTGGCAGGGCAGGGTGGGAGACCCAGTACTTC. Translating gives CASSLVGRAGWETQYF.

V usage is TRBV3-1 and J usage is TRBJ2-7; TRBD1 or TRBD2 may be the D gene (5 bases each). The CDR3 loop spans 14 amino acids. Germline CDR1 is LGHDT and CDR2 is YNNKEL (reference sequence). V was pared by 3 bases and J by 4 bases, with 13 bases between. The CDR3 spells CASSQRRGGYEQYF. CDR3 nucleotide sequence: TGTGCCAGCAGCCAGCGACGGGGCGGGTACGAGCAGTACTTC.

This clonotype was counted many times. The rearrangement joins TRBV28 to TRBJ2-6; D may be TRBD1 or TRBD2 (5 bases each). V was cut by 6 bases and J by 0 bases, with 18 bases left in between. From germline, CDR1 is MDHEN and CDR2 SYDVKM. The CDR3 length is 18 residues. CDR3 in DNA: TGTGCCAGCAGGAGATGGGACGTAGCGTCCTCTGGGGCCAACGTCCTGACTTTC. Translating it yields CASRRWDVASSGANVLTF.

The V call is TRBV11-2, the J call TRBJ2-1; D is undetermined. CDR1 and CDR2 from the germline V gene are SGHAT and FQNNGV. Trimming took off 2 bases at V and 1 base at J, with 6 bases between the two ends. CDR3 length: 14 amino acids. CDR3 DNA sequence: TGTGCCAGCAGCTTAACATTGTCCTACAATGAGCAGTTCTTC. Protein product: CASSLTLSYNEQFF.

J is TRBJ2-3 and V is TRBV20-1; no clear D gene. Germline assignment: CDR1 DFQATT and CDR2 SNEGSKA (reference sequence). The CDR3 covers 14 residues. V was clipped by 1 base and J by 1 base, with 9 bases between them. The CDR3 loop reads CSARVTTGTDTQYF. The DNA for the CDR3 is TGCAGTGCTAGAGTAACGACCGGCACAGATACGCAGTATTTT.

This clonotype showed up just a few times. The chain uses TRBV12-3 or TRBV12-4 and TRBJ1-5, with D maybe TRBD1 (6 bases). Trimming shortened V by 4 bases and J by 4 bases, and 11 bases separated the two germline ends. This CDR3 spans 14 amino acids. The chain's CDR3 is CASSYRDTNQPQHF. The CDR3, as DNA: TGTGCCAGCAGTTACCGGGACACGAATCAGCCCCAGCATTTT.

This chain joins TRBV9 and TRBJ2-1; 7 bases map to TRBD2. Germline CDR1 is SGDLS and CDR2 is YYNGEE. CDR3 length: 15 amino acids. Germline trimming cut 6 bases from V and 5 bases from J; bases unmatched to any gene: 11. In nucleotides, the CDR3 is TGTGCCAGCACCCCCGGGGGGAGGCTGGACAATGAGCAGTTCTTC. It translates to CASTPGGRLDNEQFF.

The genes are TRBV12-3 or TRBV12-4 and TRBJ2-1, with D perhaps given as TRBD1 or TRBD2 (7 bases each). V gave up 5 bases and J gave up 8 bases, with 19 bases separating them. CDR3 length equals 15 residues. The CDR3 reads CASSGRGQPTHEQFF. The CDR3 DNA is TGTGCCAGCAGTGGGAGGGGACAGCCAACCCATGAGCAGTTCTTC.

This sequence joins TRBV20-1 and TRBJ2-3; tentative D call: TRBD2 (5 bases). In germline, CDR1 is DFQATT, CDR2 SNEGSKA (reference sequence). With 1 base removed from V and 5 bases from J, the gap between germline ends came to 16 bases. This CDR3 is 15 amino acids long. The CDR3 spells CSARVLASSLDTQYF. The DNA for the CDR3 is TGCAGTGCTAGAGTTCTAGCTTCTTCCTTAGATACGCAGTATTTT.

The chain carries TRBV30 and TRBJ1-1; 9 nucleotides match TRBD1. CDR3 length: 13 amino acids. The germline V gene encodes CDR1 GTSNPN and CDR2 SVGIG (reference sequence). The V segment lost 3 bases and the J segment 11 bases; nucleotides outside the gene matches: 10. CDR3 residues: CAWRGYRGLGAFF. CDR3 bases: TGTGCCTGGAGAGGATACAGGGGGCTAGGCGCTTTCTTT.

V usage is TRBV27 and J usage is TRBJ2-5; TRBD1 agrees at 8 bases. J was trimmed by 5 bases and V by 0 bases; bases with no gene match: 5. Germline CDR1 is MNHEY and CDR2 is SMNVEV (reference sequence). This CDR3 has 15 amino acids. The DNA for the CDR3 is TGTGCCAGCAGTTTATCTTGGCAGGGGGCCGAGACCCAGTACTTC. Translated, it gives CASSLSWQGAETQYF.

The genes are TRBV5-1 and TRBJ1-6, with unresolved D. The CDR3 has 14 residues. The germline V gene has CDR1 SGHRS and CDR2 YFSETQ. V lost 0 bases, J lost 6 bases, and 7 bases lay in between. The CDR3 nucleotides read TGCGCCAGCAGCTTGGACGGAACTAATTCACCCCTCCACTTT. Translation gives CASSLDGTNSPLHF. The full variable domain, completed using reference TRBV5-1 and TRBJ1-6, is KAGVTQTPRYLIKTRGQQVTLSCSPISGHRSVSWYQQTPGQGLQFLFEYFSETQRNKGNFPGRFSGRQFSNSRSEMNVSTLELGDSALYLCASSLDGTNSPLHFGNGTRLTVT.

In this sample, this clonotype turned up a few times. The chain uses TRBV5-1 and TRBJ1-1, with D tentatively TRBD1 (6 bases). The CDR3 contains 14 residues. Trimming pared 3 bases from V and 4 bases from J, leaving 13 bases between. CDR1 is SGHRS and CDR2 is YFSETQ in the germline V gene. The CDR3, as DNA: TGCGCCAGCAGCTCGGGGGCAGGTAGCACTGAAGCTTTCTTT. The encoded protein is CASSSGAGSTEAFF.

This clonotype was picked up a small number of times. The chain couples TRBV6-5 to TRBJ2-2; no firm D call. From germline, CDR1 is MNHEY and CDR2 SVGAGI. The CDR3 length is 16 residues. Trimming took 5 bases from V and 8 from J, leaving 21 bases between them. The CDR3 region has the DNA TGTGCCAGCAGTCGAGGATTGGGCACTTTGAAAGGGGAGCTGTTTTTT. Its translation: CASSRGLGTLKGELFF.

This clonotype was detected a few times. The CDR3 here is CASSLDSEKLFF. CDR3 sequence (DNA): TGCGCCAGCAGCTTGGACTCCGAGAAGCTGTTTTTT. The chain recombines TRBV5-1 with TRBJ2-2; no clear D. V lost 0 bases, J lost 12 bases, and 9 bases lay in between. Germline CDR1 SGHRS, CDR2 YFSETQ. The CDR3 has 12 amino acids. The variable domain in full, with the rest retrieved from reference TRBV5-1 and TRBJ2-2, is KAGVTQTPRYLIKTRGQQVTLSCSPISGHRSVSWYQQTPGQGLQFLFEYFSETQRNKGNFPGRFSGRQFSNSRSEMNVSTLELGDSALYLCASSLDSEKLFFGEGSRLTVL.

This clonotype was found a few times. The rearrangement joins TRBV19 to TRBJ2-7; TRBD2 matches at 12 bases. Trimming at V came to 8 bases and at J to 3 bases, leaving 5 bases not matched to a gene. The CDR3 runs to 14 residues. Germline loops: CDR1 LNHDA, CDR2 SQIVND (reference sequence). CDR3 loop: CASRLAGEVYEQYF. CDR3 bases: TGTGCCAGTCGACTAGCGGGAGAAGTCTACGAGCAGTACTTC.

This clonotype was observed a handful of times. The chain couples TRBV28 to TRBJ1-2; 7 nucleotides agree with TRBD1. V lost 2 bases, J lost 7 bases, and 10 bases stayed unmatched. The CDR3 has 15 residues. CDR1 MDHEN and CDR2 SYDVKM come from the germline V gene. In DNA form, the CDR3 reads TGTGCCAGCAGTTTAGGGGGACAGACGTCTGGTGGCTACACCTTC. Protein product: CASSLGGQTSGGYTF.